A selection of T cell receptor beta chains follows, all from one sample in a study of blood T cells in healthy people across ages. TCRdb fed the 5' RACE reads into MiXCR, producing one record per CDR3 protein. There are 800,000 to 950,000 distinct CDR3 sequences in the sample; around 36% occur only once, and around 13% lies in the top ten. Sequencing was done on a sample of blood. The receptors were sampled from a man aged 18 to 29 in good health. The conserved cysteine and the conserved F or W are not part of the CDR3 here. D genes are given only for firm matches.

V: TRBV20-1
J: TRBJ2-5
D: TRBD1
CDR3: SARGGDRVEETQY

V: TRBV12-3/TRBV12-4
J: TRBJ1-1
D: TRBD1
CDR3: ASSWGTAENTEAF

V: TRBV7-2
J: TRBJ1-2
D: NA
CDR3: ASSPAGVKDGYT

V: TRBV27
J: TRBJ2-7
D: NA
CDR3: ASKTVYGLDDEQY

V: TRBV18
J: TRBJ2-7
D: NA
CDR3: ASSPLEPLYEQY

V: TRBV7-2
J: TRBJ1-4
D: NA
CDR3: ASSPRRATNEKLF

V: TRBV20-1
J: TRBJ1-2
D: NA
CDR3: SAPPWQAAYGYT

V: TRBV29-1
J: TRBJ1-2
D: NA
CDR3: SVDGAGQRNYGYT

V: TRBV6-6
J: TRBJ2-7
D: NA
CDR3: ASSTTYEQY

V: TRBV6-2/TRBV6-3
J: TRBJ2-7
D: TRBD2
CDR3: ASSLLAGNPVYEQY

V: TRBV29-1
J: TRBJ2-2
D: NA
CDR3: SLQANTGELF

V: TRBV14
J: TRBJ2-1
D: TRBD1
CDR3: ASSPYPGQQNEQF

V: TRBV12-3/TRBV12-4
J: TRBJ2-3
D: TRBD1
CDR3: ASSIWDSPTDTQY

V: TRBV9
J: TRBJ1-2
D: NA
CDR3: ASSVGIQGSGYGNT

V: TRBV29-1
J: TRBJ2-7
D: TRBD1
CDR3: SVLTGDYEQY

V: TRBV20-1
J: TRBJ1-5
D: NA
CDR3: SAREEDQLQH

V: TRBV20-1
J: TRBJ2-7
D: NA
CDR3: SAGSGLYEQY

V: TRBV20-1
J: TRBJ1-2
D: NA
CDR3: SARDRTSYGYT

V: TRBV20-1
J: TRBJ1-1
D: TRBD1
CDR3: SARSDRFGMNTEAF

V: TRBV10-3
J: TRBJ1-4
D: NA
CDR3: AISAQPNEKLF

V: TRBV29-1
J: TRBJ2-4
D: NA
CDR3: SVAETGQQQY

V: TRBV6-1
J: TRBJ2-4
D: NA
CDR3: ASSESGTRREQY

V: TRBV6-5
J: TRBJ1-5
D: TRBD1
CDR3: ASSRGQGGPPQH

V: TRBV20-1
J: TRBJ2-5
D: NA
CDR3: SARDLGGRDKRSGQY

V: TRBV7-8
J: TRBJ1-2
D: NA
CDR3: ASSAFLMGGAVYGYT

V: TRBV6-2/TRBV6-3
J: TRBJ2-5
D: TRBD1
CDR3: ASRSTGVFQETQY

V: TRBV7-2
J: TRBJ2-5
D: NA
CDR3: ASSLRAREETQY

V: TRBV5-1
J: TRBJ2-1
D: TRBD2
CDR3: ASSGTGTSGGRNEQF

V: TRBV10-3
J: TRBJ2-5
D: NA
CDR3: AISERWEQY

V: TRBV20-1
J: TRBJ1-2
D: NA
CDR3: SARGSGGYGYT

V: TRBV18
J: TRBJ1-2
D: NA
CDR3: ASSPPGGGYGYT

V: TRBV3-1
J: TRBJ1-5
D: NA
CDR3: ASSQAGINQPQH

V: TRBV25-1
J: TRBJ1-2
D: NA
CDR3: ASSDHEHGDMLGYT

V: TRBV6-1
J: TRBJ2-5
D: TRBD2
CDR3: ASSDQRGAQETQY

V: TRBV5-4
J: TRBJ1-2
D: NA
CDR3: ASSVGGARGYT

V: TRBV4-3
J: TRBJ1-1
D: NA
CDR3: ASSHLGANTEAF

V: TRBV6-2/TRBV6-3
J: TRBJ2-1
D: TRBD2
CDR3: ASRQLAGGGEQF

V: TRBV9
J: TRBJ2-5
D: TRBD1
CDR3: ASSVAGGILETQY

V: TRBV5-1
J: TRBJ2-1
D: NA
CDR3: ASSEVNEQF

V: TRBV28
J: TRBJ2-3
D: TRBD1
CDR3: ASSSDRANTDTQY

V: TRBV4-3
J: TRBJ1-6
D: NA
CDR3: ASSELATGGAGYYNSPLH

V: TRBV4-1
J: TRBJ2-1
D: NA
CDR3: ASSQPSQGPIQF

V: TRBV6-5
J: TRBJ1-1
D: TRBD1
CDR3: ASRAGGAGETEAF

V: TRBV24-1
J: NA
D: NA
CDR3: ATSDPLYEQY

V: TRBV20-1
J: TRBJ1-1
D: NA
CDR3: SAPEGGGAF

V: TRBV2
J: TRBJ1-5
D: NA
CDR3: ASSEAGLNNQPQH

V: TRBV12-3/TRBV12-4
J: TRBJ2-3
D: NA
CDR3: ASSPSSPTDTQY

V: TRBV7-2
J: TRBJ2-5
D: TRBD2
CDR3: ASSLDPSGGAFQY

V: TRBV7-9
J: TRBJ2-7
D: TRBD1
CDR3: ASSLRRQGKGDEQY

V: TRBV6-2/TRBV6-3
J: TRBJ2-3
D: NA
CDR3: ASRPPRRRTDTQY

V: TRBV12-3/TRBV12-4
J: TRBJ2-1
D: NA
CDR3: ASSSAWRLGEDGEQF